In this sample, the clone carrying this T cell receptor (beta chain) turned up once. The germline gives CDR1 SGHAT, CDR2 FQNNGV. Trimming stripped 2 bases from V and 1 base from J, with 14 bases between. The CDR3 loop spans 16 amino acids. Methods used by the authors: Estimation of nucleated cell counts was performed using reference gene primer amplification. Profiling relied on immunoSEQ multiplex PCR, and the TCRdb table lists in-frame clones only, not all of them. From that table come the V and J calls and clone size; the DNA was used to work out D and trimming. In the table there are tens of thousands of clones, about 81% of which are singletons. This sample was included in a study of blood T cell repertoires in COVID-19. Study at large: Some COVID-19 samples were acute and others convalescent; all came from the United States, Italy and Spain. T cells, B-cell-depleted T cells, or PBMCs supplied cDNA or gDNA.

The sequence derives from a man aged 80 or over with acute or convalescent COVID-19. Material: peripheral blood. The rearrangement links TRBV11-2 to TRBJ1-1; weak D call: TRBD1 (6 bases). The CDR3 nucleotides are TGTGCCAGCAGCTTATGGGGGCTAGGGGAGAACACTGAAGCTTTCTTT. Translated, it gives CASSLWGLGENTEAFF.